This TCR beta chain was sequenced for a study of shared clonotypes between healthy human individuals. The CDR3 totals 15 residues. CDR1 and CDR2 (germline): SGHRS, YFSETQ. V was shortened by 0 bases and J by 2 bases, with 8 bases between the two germline ends. In the original analysis: Junction-only sequences without quality scores were provided by ImmunoSEQ, so filtering was different. Repertoires were generated with immunoSEQ multiplex PCR, while TCRdb's copy carries only in-frame clones and drops some. That table furnishes V, J and clone size, whereas the DNA furnished D and trimming. This table holds fewer than 550,000 clones, 60% to 80% found once. Donation came from healthy HIV-negative adults that had no recent acute infections or vaccinations. Adults of Caucasian background living in Nashville, Tennessee made up all donors. Genomic DNA for unsorted samples, which was extracted with the QIAamp DNA Blood Mini kit, came from around 86 million PBMCs.

The gene calls are TRBV5-1 and TRBJ2-2; D is unclear. The TCR originated in a woman between 35 and 50 years old in good health. Some clones in this sample may be carry-over from other donors' samples. Sequenced sample: PBMCs. The CDR3 loop reads CASSLEGHNTGELFF. The DNA of the CDR3 is TGCGCCAGCAGCTTGGAGGGCCACAACACCGGGGAGCTGTTTTTT.